Listed below are T cell receptor beta chains from one sample, sequenced in a study of shared clonotypes between healthy human individuals. Measured with immunoSEQ multiplex PCR; TCRdb has only the in-frame clones, and not every one. Among some 2,000,000 clones, 95% were seen once, and the ten largest hold roughly 0.13%. The sequenced sample was naive CD4+ T cells sorted from blood. These receptors were obtained from a man aged 18 to 35 in good health. Each CDR3 is given with its conserved first and last residue. The order of the fields is CDR3 DNA, CDR3 protein, J gene, D gene, V gene, CDR3 length. The D gene is left open where the match is weak.

TGTGCCAGCAGCCCGACAGTATCCGCTGGGGCCAACGTCCTGACTTTC,CASSPTVSAGANVLTF,TRBJ2-6,NA,TRBV28,16
TGTGCCAGCAGCCGGATCCTAAATCAGCCCCAGCATTTT,CASSRILNQPQHF,TRBJ1-5,NA,TRBV28,13
TGCGCCAGCAGCCTAACGACAGGGGGGAATTCACCCCTCCACTTT,CASSLTTGGNSPLHF,TRBJ1-6,TRBD1,TRBV5-1,15
TGTGCCAGCAGTTACCTCCGGGACAGTTACAATGAGCAGTTCTTC,CASSYLRDSYNEQFF,TRBJ2-1,TRBD1,TRBV2,15
TGTGCCAGCAGTTACACGGATGGAAACACCATATATTTT,CASSYTDGNTIYF,TRBJ1-3,NA,TRBV6-6,13
TGTGCCAGCAGTGAAGCTTACCGGGACCATGGCTACACCTTC,CASSEAYRDHGYTF,TRBJ1-2,NA,TRBV6-1,14
TGTGCCAGCAGCATGGAAGGCATTCAGTACTTC,CASSMEGIQYF,TRBJ2-4,NA,TRBV7-2,11
TGCGCCAGCAGCCTCGCCCCAGGGGGAGGGAGCTCCTATAATTCACCCCTCCACTTT,CASSLAPGGGSSYNSPLHF,TRBJ1-6,TRBD1,TRBV5-1,19
TGCAGCGTGGCTAGCGGGGGTTCAGATACGCAGTATTTT,CSVASGGSDTQYF,TRBJ2-3,TRBD2,TRBV29-1,13
TGCGCCAGCAGCGCCGGCGTGGGGGAAAATCAGCCCCAGCATTTT,CASSAGVGENQPQHF,TRBJ1-5,NA,TRBV5-1,15
TGTGCCAGCAGTGATTACAGGGACTTGGGCACCATATATTTT,CASSDYRDLGTIYF,TRBJ1-3,NA,TRBV2,14
TGTGCCAGCAGTGCGTTCGGGGGGTACCAAGAGACCCAGTACTTC,CASSAFGGYQETQYF,TRBJ2-5,TRBD2,TRBV6-1,15